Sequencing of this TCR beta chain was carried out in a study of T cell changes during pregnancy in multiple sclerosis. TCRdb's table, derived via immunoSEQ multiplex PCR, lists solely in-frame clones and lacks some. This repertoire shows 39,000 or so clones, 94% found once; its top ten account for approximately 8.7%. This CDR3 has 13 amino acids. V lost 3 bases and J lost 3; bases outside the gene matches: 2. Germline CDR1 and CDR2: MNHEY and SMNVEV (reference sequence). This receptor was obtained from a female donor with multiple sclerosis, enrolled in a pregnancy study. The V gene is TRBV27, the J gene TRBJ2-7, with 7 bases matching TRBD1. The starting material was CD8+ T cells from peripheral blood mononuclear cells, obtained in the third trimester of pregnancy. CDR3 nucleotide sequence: TGTGCCAGCAGTTTTCAGGGGGTCTACGAGCAGTACTTC. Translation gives CASSFQGVYEQYF.